A selection of T cell receptor beta chains follows, all from one sample in a study of beta chain features in type 1 diabetes. Clones were sequenced by immunoSEQ multiplex PCR, and TCRdb holds only the in-frame ones, with some missing. The data contain around 250,000 clones, 27% of them singletons. The material sequenced was central memory CD4+ T cells from blood. Source of these receptors: a man in his thirties or forties in good health. CDR3s include the opening cysteine and the closing phenylalanine or tryptophan. A D gene is named only where the DNA matches it firmly.

CDR3aa: CASGVTNIQAQPQHF
v_gene: TRBV28
d_gene: .
j_gene: TRBJ1-5

CDR3aa: CSVLQGANYGYTF
v_gene: TRBV29-1
d_gene: TRBD1
j_gene: TRBJ1-2

CDR3aa: CAWSKGTEQYF
v_gene: TRBV30
d_gene: .
j_gene: TRBJ2-7

CDR3aa: CASSYRYEQYF
v_gene: TRBV7-9
d_gene: .
j_gene: TRBJ2-7

CDR3aa: CASSQVGTRGYEQYF
v_gene: TRBV14
d_gene: TRBD2
j_gene: TRBJ2-7

CDR3aa: CASSAPTGKNEKLFF
v_gene: TRBV7-9
d_gene: TRBD1
j_gene: TRBJ1-4

CDR3aa: CASSQESTSGSGDIQYF
v_gene: TRBV4-1
d_gene: TRBD2
j_gene: TRBJ2-4

CDR3aa: CASSASGITGDTQYF
v_gene: TRBV9
d_gene: .
j_gene: TRBJ2-3

CDR3aa: CASSQDQATGRNIQYF
v_gene: TRBV5-4
d_gene: .
j_gene: TRBJ2-4

CDR3aa: CASSRTSTGELFF
v_gene: TRBV7-7
d_gene: .
j_gene: TRBJ2-2

CDR3aa: CAGQLTGLGEKLFF
v_gene: TRBV30
d_gene: TRBD1
j_gene: TRBJ1-4

CDR3aa: CAWSKQGWNEQYF
v_gene: TRBV30
d_gene: TRBD1
j_gene: TRBJ2-7

CDR3aa: CASSRQGAQGTDTQYF
v_gene: TRBV7-2
d_gene: TRBD1
j_gene: TRBJ2-3

CDR3aa: CASSLELVGAGDRRYGYTF
v_gene: TRBV7-2
d_gene: .
j_gene: TRBJ1-2

CDR3aa: CASSSAPGGIGELFF
v_gene: TRBV6-5
d_gene: TRBD2
j_gene: TRBJ2-2

CDR3aa: CASSLGFRGTGELFF
v_gene: TRBV27
d_gene: .
j_gene: TRBJ2-2

CDR3aa: CASTPKGAHGEQYF
v_gene: TRBV25-1
d_gene: TRBD1
j_gene: TRBJ2-7

CDR3aa: CVSSPRVGAETQYF
v_gene: TRBV7-6
d_gene: .
j_gene: TRBJ2-5

CDR3aa: CASTGGVGYTF
v_gene: TRBV25-1
d_gene: .
j_gene: TRBJ1-2

CDR3aa: CASSQDAYSPLHF
v_gene: TRBV14
d_gene: .
j_gene: TRBJ1-6

CDR3aa: CAISTAVGSSYEQYF
v_gene: TRBV10-3
d_gene: .
j_gene: TRBJ2-7

CDR3aa: CASSPPGGSQPQHF
v_gene: TRBV16
d_gene: TRBD1
j_gene: TRBJ1-5

CDR3aa: CASSADRDYGYTF
v_gene: TRBV7-9
d_gene: TRBD1
j_gene: TRBJ1-2

CDR3aa: CASSGRRGGPFF
v_gene: TRBV9
d_gene: .
j_gene: TRBJ2-1

CDR3aa: CASSPEETQYF
v_gene: TRBV18
d_gene: .
j_gene: TRBJ2-5

CDR3aa: CASSLGRQATDTQYF
v_gene: TRBV5-1
d_gene: .
j_gene: TRBJ2-3

CDR3aa: CATSRGGQAHEQYF
v_gene: TRBV15
d_gene: TRBD2
j_gene: TRBJ2-7

CDR3aa: CASSSGGSPYEQYF
v_gene: TRBV11-3
d_gene: TRBD1
j_gene: TRBJ2-7

CDR3aa: CASSSSATINEQFF
v_gene: TRBV5-4
d_gene: .
j_gene: TRBJ2-1

CDR3aa: CASSPGGPGGDTQYF
v_gene: TRBV7-8
d_gene: TRBD2
j_gene: TRBJ2-3

CDR3aa: CASSAGYRYTF
v_gene: TRBV28
d_gene: .
j_gene: TRBJ1-2

CDR3aa: CASSHLDLASTDTQYF
v_gene: TRBV14
d_gene: .
j_gene: TRBJ2-3

CDR3aa: CASSIAGGRNEQFF
v_gene: TRBV7-2
d_gene: TRBD2
j_gene: TRBJ2-1

CDR3aa: CASSLGAADNSPLHF
v_gene: TRBV7-2
d_gene: .
j_gene: TRBJ1-6

CDR3aa: CASSQDLGHYEQYF
v_gene: TRBV4-3
d_gene: .
j_gene: TRBJ2-7

CDR3aa: CASSYTRGRTDTQYF
v_gene: TRBV7-2
d_gene: .
j_gene: TRBJ2-3

CDR3aa: CASSHLPGLAGSYNEQFF
v_gene: TRBV14
d_gene: TRBD2
j_gene: TRBJ2-1

CDR3aa: CASSYSTGRDQPQHF
v_gene: TRBV5-1
d_gene: .
j_gene: TRBJ1-5

CDR3aa: CASSLAPGDRLYEQYF
v_gene: TRBV5-1
d_gene: TRBD1
j_gene: .

CDR3aa: CASRGLARINEQFF
v_gene: TRBV27
d_gene: TRBD2
j_gene: TRBJ2-1